There are many counts of the clone carrying this T cell receptor beta chain. Its antigen is not known. This entry is derived from a study of T cells after yellow fever vaccination. Study conclusions and caveats: The appearance of a small share of clonotypes in both CD4 and CD8 compartments was observed. By day 5 rather than day 15, the secondary response had peaked, though it was weaker.

A process of 5'RACE template switching, which added a universal primer site and UMIs, was used to make TCR cDNA. MiXCR, run by TCRdb on the 5' RACE reads, gives a single entry per CDR3 protein. The data hold 65,000 to 70,000 distinct CDR3 sequences, with about 6% observed a single time. Material: CD4+ T cells sorted from PBMCs, obtained around 15 days after the first yellow fever vaccination. This TCR was sampled from a man aged 18 to 30 who received the YFV17D yellow fever vaccine.

The CDR3 DNA reads as TGTGCCATCAGCGTTCAGGGCGATTCACCCCTCCACTTT. Translation gives CAISVQGDSPLHF. The rearrangement links TRBV10-3 to TRBJ1-6; maybe TRBD1 (5 bases). Germline CDR1 reads ENHRY; CDR2 reads SYGVKD. CDR3 length: 13 amino acids. V was trimmed by 6 bases and J by 8 bases, leaving 11 bases between them.